This T cell receptor beta chain was found in a study of beta chain features in type 1 diabetes. Study results and caveats: A PCR bias possibly favoring shorter templates would apply equally to patients and controls.

Regarding this clone: Its target is not known.

What was sequenced were expressed TCRB transcripts, since all of the isolated RNA had been reverse transcribed. Naive, central memory and regulatory T cell samples produced a mean of about 3.5 million reads. Produced via immunoSEQ multiplex PCR; TCRdb's table is partial and in-frame only. The repertoire consists of about 360,000 clones, with 10% to 15% occurring once and the leading ten covering 0.017%. The sample comprised naive CD4+ T cells from blood. This sequence was found in a man younger than 35 in good health.

CDR3 sequence (DNA): TGTGCCAGCAAACGGACTAGCCCCAGTAGTGAGCAGTTCTTC. Translating gives CASKRTSPSSEQFF. The gene calls are TRBV2 and TRBJ2-1, with TRBD2 identical over 8 bases. Germline CDR1 SNHLY, CDR2 FYNNEI. After removal of 7 bases from V and 9 bases from J, the junction contained 11 bases not matched to a gene. CDR3 length: 14 residues.